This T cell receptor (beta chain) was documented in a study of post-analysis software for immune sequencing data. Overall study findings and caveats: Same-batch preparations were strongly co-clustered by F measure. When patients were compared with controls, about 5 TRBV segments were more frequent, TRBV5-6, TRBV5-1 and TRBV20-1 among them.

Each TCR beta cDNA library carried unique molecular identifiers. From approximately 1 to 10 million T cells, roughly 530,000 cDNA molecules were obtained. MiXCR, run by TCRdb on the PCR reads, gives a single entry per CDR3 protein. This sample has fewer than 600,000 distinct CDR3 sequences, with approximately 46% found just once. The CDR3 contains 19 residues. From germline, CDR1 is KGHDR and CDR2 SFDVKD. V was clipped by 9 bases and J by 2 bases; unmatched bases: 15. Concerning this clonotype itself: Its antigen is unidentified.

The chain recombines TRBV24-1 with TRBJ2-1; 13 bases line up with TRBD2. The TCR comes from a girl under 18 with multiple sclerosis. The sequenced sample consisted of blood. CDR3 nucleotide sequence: TGTGCCACCGGTGCAATAGGACTAGCGGGAGATGATCCCTACAATGAGCAGTTCTTC. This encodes CATGAIGLAGDDPYNEQFF.